The clone carrying this T cell receptor (beta chain) came up a few times. Its antigen is not identified. Germline V CDR1 and CDR2: MDHEN, SYDVKM. J was trimmed by 6 bases and V by 6 bases; bases with no gene match: 11. This CDR3 spans 15 amino acids. The data derive from a study of T cell responses to AZD1222 COVID-19 vaccine. Study outcomes and limitations: Within unmutated variant regions lay the reported targets of nearly half of spike-specific TCRs. The donor cohort was predominantly white British with a female majority, and clonal diversity may have been underestimated. Receipt of two AZD1222 doses was followed by a rise in Spike-specific TCR breadth and depth.

Only in-frame clones appear in the TCRdb table, and some are missing; sequencing was by immunoSEQ multiplex PCR. The top ten clones hold 3.5% to 4% of a sample with approximately 190,000 clones, more than 90% of them seen once. This TCR was recovered from an adult who received the MenACWY meningococcal vaccine as a control. The starting material was peripheral blood, obtained 28 days after the second dose of the MenACWY control vaccine. The rearrangement links TRBV28 to TRBJ2-7; 10 bases line up with TRBD1. Here the CDR3 DNA reads TGTGCCAGCAGCCGCTCCGGGACAGGGGCGCGCGAGCAGTACTTC. Translated, it gives CASSRSGTGAREQYF.